Listed below are T cell receptor beta chains from one sample, sequenced in a study of blood T cell repertoires in COVID-19. The repertoire was sequenced with immunoSEQ multiplex PCR; TCRdb's copy has only in-frame clones and lacks some. The sample holds about 310,000 clones; 75% to 90% are singletons and the top ten take under 2%. Material for sequencing was PBMCs or T cells enriched from blood (not recorded which). The receptors come from a woman aged 25 to 39 who had been exposed to COVID-19. Each CDR3 is given with its conserved first and last residue. Each record gives: J gene, clone size, D gene, V gene, CDR3 DNA, CDR3 protein. D genes are given only for firm matches. Clone size is stated in some rows and not others, as once, few, many or a class when expanded.

j_call: TRBJ2-7; clone_size: NA; d_call: TRBD2; v_call: TRBV2; cdr3_nt: TGTGCCAGCTCAAACCCCGTGGGACTAGCAAACGAGCAGTACTTC; cdr3_aa: CASSNPVGLANEQYF
j_call: TRBJ2-7; clone_size: NA; d_call: TRBD1; v_call: TRBV5-1; cdr3_nt: TGCGCCAGCAGCTATAGATTCACAGGGGACGAGCAGTACTTC; cdr3_aa: CASSYRFTGDEQYF
j_call: TRBJ2-3; clone_size: NA; d_call: NA; v_call: TRBV30; cdr3_nt: TGTGCCTGGAGTAGACAGTTGAGCACAGATACGCAGTATTTT; cdr3_aa: CAWSRQLSTDTQYF
j_call: TRBJ2-5; clone_size: NA; d_call: NA; v_call: TRBV9; cdr3_nt: TGTGCCAGCAGCCCCGTCAATCCAGGGCTGGAGACCCAGTACTTC; cdr3_aa: CASSPVNPGLETQYF
j_call: TRBJ1-2; clone_size: NA; d_call: TRBD1; v_call: TRBV30; cdr3_nt: TGTGCCTGGAGCGGGGGTTACAGGGGGAGCTATGGCTACACCTTC; cdr3_aa: CAWSGGYRGSYGYTF
j_call: TRBJ2-1; clone_size: NA; d_call: NA; v_call: TRBV9; cdr3_nt: TGTGCCAGCAGCGTAGTGTCGGGTCAGACGCACAATGAGCAGTTCTTC; cdr3_aa: CASSVVSGQTHNEQFF
j_call: TRBJ2-1; clone_size: NA; d_call: NA; v_call: TRBV5-1; cdr3_nt: TGCGCCAGCAGCTTGGCGGGGTTTGCCTACAATGAGCAGTTCTTC; cdr3_aa: CASSLAGFAYNEQFF
j_call: TRBJ1-1; clone_size: NA; d_call: NA; v_call: TRBV7-9; cdr3_nt: TGTGCCAGCAGTTTAAGGGACATGGCCTTGGGGGCTTTCTTT; cdr3_aa: CASSLRDMALGAFF
j_call: TRBJ2-2; clone_size: NA; d_call: TRBD2; v_call: TRBV18; cdr3_nt: TGTGCCAGCTCACCTCTTCCAGCGGGAGAGAACACCGGGGAGCTGTTTTTT; cdr3_aa: CASSPLPAGENTGELFF
j_call: TRBJ1-5; clone_size: NA; d_call: TRBD1; v_call: TRBV5-4; cdr3_nt: TGTGCCAGCAGCTTGACCGGGTCAGGGGGGAATCAGCCCCAGCATTTT; cdr3_aa: CASSLTGSGGNQPQHF
j_call: TRBJ2-7; clone_size: NA; d_call: NA; v_call: TRBV7-9; cdr3_nt: TGTGCCAGCAGTAATGACAGGATGGACGAGCAGTACTTC; cdr3_aa: CASSNDRMDEQYF
j_call: TRBJ2-3; clone_size: few; d_call: NA; v_call: TRBV30; cdr3_nt: TGTGCCTGGAGGGGAGCCGGTACGCAGTATTTT; cdr3_aa: CAWRGAGTQYF
j_call: TRBJ2-5; clone_size: once; d_call: NA; v_call: TRBV6-5; cdr3_nt: TGTGCCAGCAGTTACTCGGGGCTAGCGATAGAGACCCAGTACTTC; cdr3_aa: CASSYSGLAIETQYF
j_call: TRBJ1-5; clone_size: few; d_call: NA; v_call: TRBV30; cdr3_nt: TGTGCCTCCAACCACGCGCGGAGTAGCAATCAGCCCCAGCATTTT; cdr3_aa: CASNHARSSNQPQHF
j_call: TRBJ1-1; clone_size: few; d_call: TRBD1; v_call: TRBV6-2/TRBV6-3; cdr3_nt: TGTGCCAGCAGTTCCCGACAGGGACGAGCTGAAGCTTTCTTT; cdr3_aa: CASSSRQGRAEAFF
j_call: TRBJ1-2; clone_size: NA; d_call: TRBD1; v_call: TRBV4-1; cdr3_nt: TGCGCCAGCAGCCAACCTCGGACAGGGGGCGCGGTTGGCTACACCTTC; cdr3_aa: CASSQPRTGGAVGYTF
j_call: TRBJ1-6; clone_size: NA; d_call: NA; v_call: TRBV5-1; cdr3_nt: TGCGCCAGCAGGTTGGGAACAGGGAACAATTCACCCCTCCACTTT; cdr3_aa: CASRLGTGNNSPLHF
j_call: TRBJ1-1; clone_size: NA; d_call: TRBD1; v_call: TRBV10-3; cdr3_nt: TGTGCCATCACCCAGGGGGGAGGTTCGAACACTGAAGCTTTCTTT; cdr3_aa: CAITQGGGSNTEAFF
j_call: TRBJ1-5; clone_size: NA; d_call: NA; v_call: TRBV6-5; cdr3_nt: TGTGCCAGCAGCCGACAACTCAATCAGCCCCAGCATTTT; cdr3_aa: CASSRQLNQPQHF
j_call: TRBJ2-1; clone_size: few; d_call: TRBD1; v_call: TRBV27; cdr3_nt: TGTGCCAGCAGTTCCCACTCGACAGGGCATGATAGTAATGAGCAGTTCTTC; cdr3_aa: CASSSHSTGHDSNEQFF
j_call: TRBJ1-1; clone_size: NA; d_call: TRBD1; v_call: TRBV7-9; cdr3_nt: TGTGCCAGCAGCCCCACCGTGACAGGGGAGAACACTGAAGCTTTCTTT; cdr3_aa: CASSPTVTGENTEAFF
j_call: TRBJ1-2; clone_size: NA; d_call: TRBD1; v_call: TRBV27; cdr3_nt: TGTGCCACCAGGGACAGCGTTAACTATGGCTACACCTTC; cdr3_aa: CATRDSVNYGYTF
j_call: TRBJ1-2; clone_size: NA; d_call: TRBD1; v_call: TRBV5-1; cdr3_nt: TGCGCCAGCACTACGGGGACAGGGAATCATGGCTACACCTTC; cdr3_aa: CASTTGTGNHGYTF
j_call: TRBJ2-3; clone_size: NA; d_call: NA; v_call: TRBV27; cdr3_nt: TGTGCCAGCAGGGGAGACGGACAGTTCACAGATACGCAGTATTTT; cdr3_aa: CASRGDGQFTDTQYF
j_call: TRBJ1-4; clone_size: NA; d_call: TRBD1; v_call: TRBV27; cdr3_nt: TGTGCCACCGCGACAGGGACTAATGAAAAACTGTTTTTT; cdr3_aa: CATATGTNEKLFF
j_call: TRBJ2-1; clone_size: NA; d_call: TRBD2; v_call: TRBV6-6; cdr3_nt: TGTGCCAGCAGTTACGAAGGTAGCGGGGTACCAGAGCAGTTCTTC; cdr3_aa: CASSYEGSGVPEQFF
j_call: TRBJ2-7; clone_size: few; d_call: NA; v_call: TRBV28; cdr3_nt: TGTGCCAGCAGTGCTTGGACATACCGCTCCTACGAGCAGTACTTC; cdr3_aa: CASSAWTYRSYEQYF
j_call: TRBJ1-4; clone_size: NA; d_call: TRBD1; v_call: TRBV5-1; cdr3_nt: TGCGCCAGCAGCTTGGGTCAGGGGGCGCGGGAAAAACTGTTTTTT; cdr3_aa: CASSLGQGAREKLFF
j_call: TRBJ1-2; clone_size: NA; d_call: NA; v_call: TRBV28; cdr3_nt: TGTGCCAGCAGAATGGCACATGGCTACACCTTC; cdr3_aa: CASRMAHGYTF
j_call: TRBJ1-6; clone_size: NA; d_call: NA; v_call: TRBV14; cdr3_nt: TGTGCCAGCAGCCAAAGTTGGCCGATCTCCTATAATTCACCCCTCCACTTT; cdr3_aa: CASSQSWPISYNSPLHF
j_call: TRBJ2-7; clone_size: NA; d_call: NA; v_call: TRBV5-1; cdr3_nt: TGCGCCAGCAGCTTTGACAAGGATATTTACGAGCAGTACTTC; cdr3_aa: CASSFDKDIYEQYF
j_call: TRBJ1-2; clone_size: NA; d_call: NA; v_call: TRBV5-4; cdr3_nt: TGTGCCAGCAGCGTCGTAGACAGCACCTATGGCTACACCTTC; cdr3_aa: CASSVVDSTYGYTF
j_call: TRBJ2-1; clone_size: NA; d_call: NA; v_call: TRBV24-1; cdr3_nt: TGTGCCACCGGGCGGGTGCGAAACTCCTACAATGAGCAGTTCTTC; cdr3_aa: CATGRVRNSYNEQFF
j_call: TRBJ2-3; clone_size: NA; d_call: NA; v_call: TRBV20-1; cdr3_nt: TGCAGTGGGAGAGGCACAGATACGCAGTATTTT; cdr3_aa: CSGRGTDTQYF
j_call: TRBJ2-5; clone_size: NA; d_call: NA; v_call: TRBV5-6; cdr3_nt: TGTGCCAGCAGCTTTTGGGGGGTTAAGGGAGTAGAGACCCAGTACTTC; cdr3_aa: CASSFWGVKGVETQYF
j_call: TRBJ1-4; clone_size: NA; d_call: NA; v_call: TRBV3-1/TRBV3-2; cdr3_nt: TGTGCCAGCAGCCAAGGGGCCGTAAAACTGTTTTTT; cdr3_aa: CASSQGAVKLFF